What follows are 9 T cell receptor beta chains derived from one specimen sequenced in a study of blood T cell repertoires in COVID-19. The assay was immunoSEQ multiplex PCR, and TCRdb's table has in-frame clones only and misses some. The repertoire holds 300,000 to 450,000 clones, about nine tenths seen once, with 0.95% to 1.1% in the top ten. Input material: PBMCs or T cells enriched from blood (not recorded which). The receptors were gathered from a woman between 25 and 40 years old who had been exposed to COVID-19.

CDR3 coding DNA: TGTGCCAGCAGCCAAGAAGAGGGTTCACTAGCGGGAAAACACGAGCAGTACTTC. It yields the protein CASSQEEGSLAGKHEQYF. V usage is TRBV4-2 and J usage is TRBJ2-7, with 10 bases matching TRBD2. There are 18 residues in the CDR3. Per the germline V gene, CDR1 is LGHNA and CDR2 is YNFKEQ. Losses at the gene ends were 0 bases for V and 5 bases for J; bases not matched to a gene: 13.

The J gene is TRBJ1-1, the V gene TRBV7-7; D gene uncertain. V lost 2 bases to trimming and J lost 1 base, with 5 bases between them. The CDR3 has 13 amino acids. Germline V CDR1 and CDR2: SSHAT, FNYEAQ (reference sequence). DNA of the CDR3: TGTGCCAGCAGCTTACGGGGGAACACTGAAGCTTTCTTT. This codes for CASSLRGNTEAFF.

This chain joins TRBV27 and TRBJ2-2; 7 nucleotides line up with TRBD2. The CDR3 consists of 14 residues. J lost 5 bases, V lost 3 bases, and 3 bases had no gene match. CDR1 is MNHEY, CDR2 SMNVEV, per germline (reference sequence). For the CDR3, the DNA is TGTGCCAGCAGTTTTGGGCGGGAGACCGGGGAGCTGTTTTTT. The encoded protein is CASSFGRETGELFF.

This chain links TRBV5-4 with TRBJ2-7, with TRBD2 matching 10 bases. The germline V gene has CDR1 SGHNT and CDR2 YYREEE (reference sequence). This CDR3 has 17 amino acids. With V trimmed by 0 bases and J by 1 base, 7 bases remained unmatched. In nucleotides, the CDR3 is TGTGCCAGCAGCTTGGGACTAGCGGGTGCACTTTCCTACGAGCAGTACTTC. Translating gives CASSLGLAGALSYEQYF.

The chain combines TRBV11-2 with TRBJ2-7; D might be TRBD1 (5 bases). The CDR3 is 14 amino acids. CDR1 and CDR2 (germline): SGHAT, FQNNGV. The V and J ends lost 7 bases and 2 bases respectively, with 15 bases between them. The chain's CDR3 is CASTLDIIAYEQYF. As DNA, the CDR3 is TGTGCCAGCACCTTGGACATTATTGCCTACGAGCAGTACTTC.

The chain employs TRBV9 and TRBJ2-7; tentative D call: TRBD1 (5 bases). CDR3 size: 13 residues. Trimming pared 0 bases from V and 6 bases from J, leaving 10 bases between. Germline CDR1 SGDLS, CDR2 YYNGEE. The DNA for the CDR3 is TGTGCCAGCAGCGTAGATTATGGGGCCGAGCAGTACTTC. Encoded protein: CASSVDYGAEQYF.

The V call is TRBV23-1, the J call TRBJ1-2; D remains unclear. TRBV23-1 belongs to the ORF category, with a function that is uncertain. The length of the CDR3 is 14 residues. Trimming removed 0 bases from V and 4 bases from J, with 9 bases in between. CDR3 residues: CASSQSSRPYGYTF. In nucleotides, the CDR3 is TGCGCCAGCAGTCAATCGAGCAGGCCCTATGGCTACACCTTC.

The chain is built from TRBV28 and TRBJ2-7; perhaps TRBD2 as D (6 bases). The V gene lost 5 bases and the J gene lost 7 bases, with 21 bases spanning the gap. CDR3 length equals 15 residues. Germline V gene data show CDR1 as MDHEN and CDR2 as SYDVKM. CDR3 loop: CASSVDSRDWGEQYF. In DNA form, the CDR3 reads TGTGCCAGCAGTGTAGACTCCAGGGACTGGGGTGAGCAGTACTTC. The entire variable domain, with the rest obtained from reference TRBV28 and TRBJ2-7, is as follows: DVKVTQSSRYLVKRTGEKVFLECVQDMDHENMFWYRQDPGLGLRLIYFSYDVKMKEKGDIPEGYSVSREKKERFSLILESASTNQTSMYLCASSVDSRDWGEQYFGPGTRLTVT.

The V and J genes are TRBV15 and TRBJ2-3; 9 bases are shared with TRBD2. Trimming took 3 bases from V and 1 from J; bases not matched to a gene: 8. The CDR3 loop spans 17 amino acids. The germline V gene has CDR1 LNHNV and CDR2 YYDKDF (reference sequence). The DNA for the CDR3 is TGTGCCACCAGCAGGGGTAGCGGGAGTTATGGCACAGATACGCAGTATTTT. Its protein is CATSRGSGSYGTDTQYF.